A selection of T cell receptor beta chains follows, all from one sample in a study of beta chain features in type 1 diabetes. Data came from immunoSEQ multiplex PCR; TCRdb stores just in-frame clones and leaves some out. The sample has 450,000 to 550,000 clones, 25% to 35% seen once. Sequences were obtained from naive CD4+ T cells from blood. These receptor sequences come from a man aged 18 to 35 in good health. Both conserved end residues are part of each CDR3. D genes are given only for firm matches. Rows may omit the clone size; those that give it use once, few, many or a size class.

v_gene	abundance	d_gene	j_gene	CDR3nt	CDR3aa
TRBV7-2	-	-	TRBJ1-2	TGTGCCAGCAGCTTAGGTTCTGGCTACACCTTC	CASSLGSGYTF
TRBV28	-	-	TRBJ2-7	TGTGCCAGCAGTTTCGTCAGGGGTCTCTACGAGCAGTACTTC	CASSFVRGLYEQYF
TRBV30	-	-	TRBJ1-5	TGTGCCTGGAGTAGGACATCCCATAATCAGCCCCAGCATTTT	CAWSRTSHNQPQHF
TRBV2	few	-	TRBJ1-1	TGTGCCACCAAGGATATGAGGGTAGGCGGCACTGAAGCTTTCTTT	CATKDMRVGGTEAFF
TRBV7-9	-	TRBD1	TRBJ2-7	TGTGCCAGCAGCCTAACAGGGGGCCGTCCCTACGAGCAGTACTTC	CASSLTGGRPYEQYF
TRBV7-2	-	TRBD1	TRBJ2-7	TGTGCCAGCAGCCATACCGGGACAGGGTTGTACGAGCAGTACTTC	CASSHTGTGLYEQYF
TRBV29-1	-	TRBD1	TRBJ1-4	TGCAGCGTCGCCTGGACAGGGGTGGGTGAAAAACTGTTTTTT	CSVAWTGVGEKLFF
TRBV4-2	-	-	TRBJ2-1	TGTGCCAGCAGCCAAGCAGTGGGGCGGGGCTCCTACAATGAGCAGTTCTTC	CASSQAVGRGSYNEQFF
TRBV20-1	-	-	TRBJ2-3	TGCAGTGCCGTGGTAGATACGCAGTATTTT	CSAVVDTQYF
TRBV29-1	-	-	TRBJ2-1	TGCAGCGTTCGACTAGAGCAGTCTGAGCAGTTCTTC	CSVRLEQSEQFF
TRBV7-2	-	-	TRBJ2-7	TGTGCCAGCAGCTCCAGCCGGTCCGAGCAGTACTTC	CASSSSRSEQYF
TRBV30	few	-	TRBJ1-1	TGTGCCTGGAGAGAAGGACATCGGAGGAACACTGAAGCTTTCTTT	CAWREGHRRNTEAFF
TRBV29-1	-	-	TRBJ2-1	TGCAGCGGGGGTCTAGCCTATGAGCAGTTCTTC	CSGGLAYEQFF
TRBV30	few	-	TRBJ1-1	TGTGCCTGGAGTGTAAGACCGAACACTGAAGCTTTCTTT	CAWSVRPNTEAFF
TRBV7-9	few	-	TRBJ2-7	TGTGCCAGCAGCTTACAGGGAGAGAAATCACTACGGGAGCAGTACTTC	CASSLQGEKSLREQYF
TRBV5-1	-	TRBD2	TRBJ2-5	TGCGCCAGCAGCTTGGCTTCTAGCGGAAAAGAGACCCAGTACTTC	CASSLASSGKETQYF
TRBV5-4	-	-	TRBJ2-3	TGTGCCAGCAGTCTGGGAAGGTCAGATACGCAGTATTTT	CASSLGRSDTQYF
TRBV4-3	-	TRBD2	TRBJ2-5	TGCGCCAGCAGCCCCGACGGGAGGTTCCAAGAGACCCAGTACTTC	CASSPDGRFQETQYF
TRBV29-1	-	-	TRBJ2-5	TGCAGCGTCGATACTCTGGGGGTGGAGACCCAGTACTTC	CSVDTLGVETQYF
TRBV27	few	TRBD2	TRBJ2-7	TGTGCCAGCAGTAGAGTAGCGGGAGTGGGCTCCTACGAGCAGTACTTC	CASSRVAGVGSYEQYF
TRBV9	few	TRBD1	TRBJ2-5	TGTGCCAGCAGCCGAGACCAGGGACAGGGGCCGGAGACCCAGTACTTC	CASSRDQGQGPETQYF
TRBV7-2	-	TRBD2	TRBJ2-3	TGTGCCAGCAGCCAACAACTGACTAGCGGCCGCACAGATACGCAGTATTTT	CASSQQLTSGRTDTQYF
TRBV29-1	-	-	TRBJ2-7	TGCAGCGCCGGAGGGAGGGGGCCCTACGAGCAGTACTTC	CSAGGRGPYEQYF
TRBV5-1	-	-	TRBJ2-7	TGCGCCAGCAGCTTGGGGGTCAGTTCCTACGAGCAGTACTTC	CASSLGVSSYEQYF
TRBV7-2	-	TRBD2	TRBJ2-1	TGTGCCAGCAGCTCCGGGAGGGGGAATGAGCAGTTCTTC	CASSSGRGNEQFF
TRBV7-7	-	TRBD1	TRBJ2-3	TGTGCTAGCAGCTTAGTAAGGGGGCCACCAGATACGCAGTATTTT	CASSLVRGPPDTQYF